These 2 T cell receptor beta chains originate from one sample sequenced in a study of response to subunit inactivated influenza vaccine. TCRdb processed the RT-PCR reads anew with MiXCR; each CDR3 protein has one entry. Here the sample spans hundreds of thousands of distinct CDR3 sequences, 21% being singletons. The source material was PBMCs from blood, sampled less than 22 months after vaccination. The receptors originated from a man aged 50 to 69 who received an inactivated influenza vaccine.

This clonotype has more than one count but fewer than ten. The chain combines TRBV19 with TRBJ2-3; 7 bases map to TRBD2. The J segment lost 5 bases and the V segment lost 3 bases, leaving 5 bases of the junction unmatched. The CDR3 has 14 residues. Germline CDR1 and CDR2: LNHDA and SQIVND (reference sequence). In nucleotides, the CDR3 is TGTGCCAGTAGTATCAAGCGGGGAGAAGATACGCAGTATTTT. Protein sequence: CASSIKRGEDTQYF. Supplemented by reference TRBV19 and TRBJ2-3, the full variable domain reads DGGITQSPKYLFRKEGQNVTLSCEQNLNHDAMYWYRQDPGQGLRLIYYSQIVNDFQKGDIAEGYSVSREKKESFPLTVTSAQKNPTAFYLCASSIKRGEDTQYFGPGTRLTVL.

This clonotype has a count of ten or more. J is TRBJ1-5 and V is TRBV28; D remains unclear. The CDR3 runs 11 residues. Looked up from germline, CDR1 is MDHEN and CDR2 is SYDVKM. V was pared by 6 bases and J by 4 bases, with 4 bases between. The CDR3 region is CASSLNQPQHF. The CDR3 coding sequence is TGTGCCAGCAGCCTGAATCAGCCCCAGCATTTT.